These 18 T cell receptor beta chains share one sample of origin, sequenced in a study of cytomegalovirus exposure and HLA in healthy donors. Researchers ran the PCR with 60 Vbeta and 13 Jbeta primers. Produced via immunoSEQ multiplex PCR; TCRdb's table is partial and in-frame only. The sample carries 200,000 to 250,000 clones, over 75% recorded once. Sequenced: PBMCs. All receptors come from a human donor in good health.

The genes are TRBV5-6 and TRBJ1-2, with a tentative D call TRBD1 (5 bases). The germline V and J ends were trimmed by 6 bases and 2 bases, with 8 bases remaining between them. Germline CDR1 SGHDT, CDR2 YYEEEE. The CDR3 is 12 amino acids. The CDR3 reads CASTSGNYGYTF. The DNA of the CDR3 is TGTGCCAGCACCTCAGGGAACTATGGCTACACCTTC.

The chain couples TRBV5-4 to TRBJ2-5; 9 bases are a match to TRBD2. This CDR3 spans 15 amino acids. With 4 bases clipped from V and 5 bases from J, the junction kept 9 bases outside the gene matches. The germline V gene encodes CDR1 SGHNT and CDR2 YYREEE (reference sequence). The CDR3 DNA reads TGTGCCAGCAGCCCCGGAGCGGGAGGTCGGGAGACCCAGTACTTC. Protein sequence: CASSPGAGGRETQYF.

The rearrangement links TRBV6-5 to TRBJ1-2; tentative D call: TRBD1 (6 bases). The V and J ends lost 2 bases and 1 base respectively, with 8 bases between them. This CDR3 has 14 amino acids. The germline CDR1 and CDR2 sequences are MNHEY and SVGAGI. The CDR3 is CASSYQDSNYGYTF. The CDR3 DNA follows: TGTGCCAGCAGTTACCAGGACAGTAACTATGGCTACACCTTC.

The rearrangement links TRBV21-1 to TRBJ1-4; no DNA check was done on the table's D call, TRBD1. TRBV21-1 is listed as a pseudogene. This CDR3 is 17 amino acids long. The CDR3 loop is CASSKFTQRSPSEKLFF. Here the CDR3 DNA reads TGTGCCAGCAGCAAATTCACACAGAGAAGCCCAAGCGAAAAACTGTTTTTT.

Here the CDR3 reads CASSSRVEPDYEQYF. The CDR3 region has the DNA TGTGCCAGCAGCTCTAGAGTTGAGCCCGACTACGAGCAGTACTTC. The chain uses TRBV28 and TRBJ2-5; D is unclear. The J call may be wrong; the DNA end is better matched by TRBJ2-7. CDR1 and CDR2 from the germline V gene are MDHEN and SYDVKM. This CDR3 is 15 amino acids long.

The V gene is TRBV12-5, the J gene TRBJ1-3; 9 nucleotides match TRBD1. This CDR3 spans 13 amino acids. The junction had 4 bases not matched to a gene; V was cut back by 7 bases and J by 6 bases. Germline values: CDR1 LGHNT, CDR2 FRNRAP. The chain's CDR3 is CASAGDRVNTIYF. DNA for the CDR3: TGTGCTAGTGCCGGGGACAGGGTAAACACCATATATTTT.

V is TRBV19 and J is TRBJ2-5, with 8 positions matching TRBD2. The DNA end is a closer match to TRBJ2-7, so the J assignment may be wrong. The CDR3 has 15 residues. Germline V lookup: CDR1 LNHDA, CDR2 SQIVND (reference sequence). In DNA, the CDR3 is TGTGCCAGTAGTATAGCGGGAGGGCGATTCGGCGAGCAGTACTTC. It encodes CASSIAGGRFGEQYF.

The rearrangement links TRBV15 to TRBJ2-1; no clear D. This CDR3 has 12 amino acids. V lost 2 bases to trimming and J lost 5 bases, with 4 bases between them. Looked up from germline, CDR1 is LNHNV and CDR2 is YYDKDF (reference sequence). CDR3 sequence: CATSRRDNEQFF. In DNA, the CDR3 is TGTGCCACCAGCAGACGCGACAATGAGCAGTTCTTC.

The rearrangement links TRBV5-4 to TRBJ2-5; 7 bases fit TRBD2. The last part of the DNA fits TRBJ2-7 better; the J call may be wrong. In germline, CDR1 is SGHNT, CDR2 YYREEE (reference sequence). The CDR3 consists of 15 residues. The CDR3 coding sequence is TGTGCCAGCAGCCCCTCGCGGGGGACCACCTACGAGCAGTACTTC. Its protein product is CASSPSRGTTYEQYF.

The V and J genes are TRBV19 and TRBJ1-2, with 9 bases aligning to TRBD1. Germline loops: CDR1 LNHDA, CDR2 SQIVND (reference sequence). This CDR3 is built from 14 residues. Germline trimming cut 5 bases from V and 4 bases from J; bases unmatched to any gene: 5. DNA for the CDR3: TGTGCCAGTAGTGACTGGGGACAGGGCTATGGCTACACCTTC. This codes for CASSDWGQGYGYTF.

This chain links TRBV30 with TRBJ2-3; possible D gene TRBD1, 6 bases. The CDR3 spans 15 residues. V shed 3 bases and J shed 1 base, with 14 bases lying between them. Germline V lookup: CDR1 GTSNPN, CDR2 SVGIG (reference sequence). CDR3 amino acids: CAWRNRDEGTDTQYF. CDR3 coding DNA: TGTGCCTGGAGGAACAGGGATGAGGGCACAGATACGCAGTATTTT.

The chain joins TRBV7-8 to TRBJ2-1; tentatively, D is TRBD1 (5 bases). Trimming removed 0 bases at V and 4 bases at J, with 10 bases between. In germline, CDR1 is SGHVS, CDR2 FQNEAQ. The CDR3 is 15 residues long. CDR3 residues: CASSLAFAGYNEQFF. The CDR3 DNA reads as TGTGCCAGCAGCTTAGCGTTCGCAGGGTACAATGAGCAGTTCTTC.

Worth noting for this clone: The CDR3 does not end in the conserved phenylalanine or tryptophan, so this is likely a read error. This rearrangement joins TRBV4-1 to TRBJ2-7; 10 bases are a match to TRBD1. The CDR3 totals 15 residues. Trimming at V came to 4 bases and at J to 2 bases, leaving 5 bases not matched to a gene. Germline V gene sequence: CDR1 MGHRA, CDR2 YSYEKL. DNA of the CDR3: TGCGCCAGCAGCCGGGGGGACAGGGGAACCTACGAGCAGTACCTC. Amino acids: CASSRGDRGTYEQYL.

The V gene is TRBV28, the J gene TRBJ2-1; TRBD2 matches at 14 bases. V trimming: 4 bases; J trimming: 10 bases; junction bases outside the gene matches: 6. The CDR3 covers 15 residues. Germline V gene lookup returns CDR1 MDHEN and CDR2 SYDVKM. In DNA, the CDR3 is TGTGCCAGCAGTTCGGGACTAGCGGGAGTATGGGAGCAGTTCTTC. Translated: CASSSGLAGVWEQFF.

V and J are TRBV11-2 and TRBJ2-7; the D gene is possibly TRBD2 (5 bases). Trimming cost V 3 bases and J 2 bases, with 8 bases left between them. Germline CDR1 and CDR2: SGHAT and FQNNGV. The CDR3 has 13 residues. The CDR3 spells CASSFGETYEQYF. CDR3 sequence (DNA): TGTGCCAGCAGCTTTGGGGAGACCTACGAGCAGTACTTC.

The chain is built from TRBV21-1 and TRBJ2-6; no check of the table's D call, TRBD1, against the DNA was made. TRBV21-1 is termed a pseudogene. The CDR3 is 16 amino acids. CDR3 coding DNA: TGTGCCAGCAGCATATACACAGGCTCTGGGGCCAACGTCCTGACTTTC. It specifies CASSIYTGSGANVLTF.

This clone was seen a handful of times. The chain couples TRBV5-4 to TRBJ2-1, with 10 bases fitting TRBD2. The CDR3 runs 17 residues. Germline CDR1 reads SGHNT; CDR2 reads YYREEE (reference sequence). V shed 0 bases, J shed 8 bases, and the junction held 11 bases outside the gene matches. The DNA of the CDR3 is TGTGCCAGCAGCTTGGAGCTAGCGGGGGAAATGGGGGATGAGCAGTTCTTC. This translates into CASSLELAGEMGDEQFF.

V and J are TRBV4-2 and TRBJ1-1, with 7 positions matching TRBD1. Per germline, CDR1 LGHNA and CDR2 YNFKEQ. The CDR3 covers 13 residues. Trimming cost V 1 base and J 7 bases; bases outside gene matches: 3. The CDR3 is CASSQGRDSEAFF. The CDR3 DNA is TGTGCCAGCAGCCAAGGTCGGGACAGTGAAGCTTTCTTT.